The 32 T cell receptor beta chains in this list originate from one sample, sequenced in a study of CD8+CD57+ T cells in acquired aplastic anemia (dated by TCRdb to 2016 to 2019). The sequencing machine was an Illumina HiSeq 2000. Genomic DNA served as template for TCR beta VDJ combination and CDR3 sequence profiling. The public reads were reprocessed in TCRdb via fastp at Q25 and MiXCR, keeping in-frame beta chains. Each CDR3 protein gets just one entry, which takes the most common genes and DNA from the rows behind it. The sample includes approximately 200,000 distinct CDR3 sequences, with about half observed a single time. The ten largest account for less than 20% of the sample. Expansion of CD8+CD57+ cells had been shown by flow cytometry in the patients chosen for sequencing. What was sequenced was sorted CD4+, CD8+, or CD8+CD57+ T cells (not recorded which) from PBMCs. The receptors originated from a human donor with aplastic anemia.

This clonotype has at least ten counts. The chain is built from TRBV25-1 and TRBJ2-1; D gene unclear. Germline V gene sequence: CDR1 MGHDK, CDR2 SYGVNS. There are 13 residues in the CDR3. Trimming stripped 3 bases from V and 4 bases from J, with 7 bases between. CDR3: CASSDLRYNEQFF. The CDR3 DNA reads TGTGCCAGCAGTGATCTACGGTACAATGAGCAGTTCTTC.

The chain recombines TRBV7-9 with TRBJ1-2, with 9 bases that match TRBD1. With 6 bases clipped from V and 6 bases from J, the junction kept 8 bases outside the gene matches. CDR3 length: 14 amino acids. The germline V gene encodes CDR1 SEHNR and CDR2 FQNEAQ (reference sequence). CDR3 coding DNA: TGTGCCAGCAGTTCCGGTGGGACAGGGAATGGCTACACCTTC. It specifies CASSSGGTGNGYTF.

This chain uses TRBV27 with TRBJ2-7, with no clear D. Per germline, CDR1 MNHEY and CDR2 SMNVEV (reference sequence). V was shortened by 0 bases and J by 6 bases, with 9 bases between the two germline ends. This CDR3 has 13 amino acids. CDR3: CASSLSHPGEQYF. The CDR3 DNA reads TGTGCCAGCAGTTTATCTCACCCCGGCGAGCAGTACTTC.

The rearrangement joins TRBV18 to TRBJ1-2; D is uncertain. Per the germline V gene, CDR1 is KGHSH and CDR2 is LQKENI. V was clipped by 8 bases and J by 1 base, with 14 bases between them. This CDR3 spans 14 amino acids. The CDR3 loop is CASPASGRNYGYTF. CDR3 coding DNA: TGTGCCAGCCCTGCTTCCGGACGTAACTATGGCTACACCTTC. Supplemented by reference TRBV18 and TRBJ1-2, the full variable domain reads NAGVMQNPRHLVRRRGQEARLRCSPMKGHSHVYWYRQLPEEGLKFMVYLQKENIIDESGMPKERFSAEFPKEGPSILRIQQVVRGDSAAYFCASPASGRNYGYTFGSGTRLTVV.

In this sample, this clonotype turned up many times. This sequence joins TRBV12-3 or TRBV12-4 and TRBJ1-6; D is uncertain. The CDR3 spans 14 residues. Trimming removed 3 bases at V and 7 bases at J, with 10 bases between. The CDR3 protein is CASSFRGRNSPLHF. The CDR3 DNA reads TGTGCCAGCAGTTTCCGGGGAAGGAATTCACCCCTCCACTTT.

This clonotype was observed a handful of times. This rearrangement joins TRBV7-3 to TRBJ2-2; tentatively, D is TRBD2 (6 bases). This CDR3 contains 17 residues. Germline loops: CDR1 SGHTA, CDR2 FQGTGA. Trimming cost V 5 bases and J 6 bases, with 22 bases left between them. Here the CDR3 DNA reads TGTGCCAGCAGCGCCCTAGCGAGGGGCTCCGGATCCGGGGAGCTGTTTTTT. The encoded protein is CASSALARGSGSGELFF.

J is TRBJ1-5 and V is TRBV7-8; a weak D match, TRBD1 (5 bases). The CDR3 length is 16 residues. With 5 bases removed from V and 3 bases from J, the gap between germline ends came to 17 bases. Per germline, CDR1 SGHVS and CDR2 FQNEAQ. CDR3 nucleotides: TGTGCCAGCAGCGTTCACCGGGACCGGTTCAATCAGCCCCAGCATTTT. Amino acid sequence: CASSVHRDRFNQPQHF.

This clonotype has a handful of counts. An end of the junction does not agree with germline; a read error may underlie this. The gene calls are TRBV5-1 and TRBJ2-1; D perhaps matches TRBD2 (7 bases). Germline V CDR1 and CDR2: SGHRS, YFSETQ. The CDR3 spans 16 residues. In DNA form, the CDR3 reads TGTGCCAGCTCACCCATGGGCGGGGGCCTAATTAATGAGCAGTTCTTC. The encoded protein is CASSPMGGGLINEQFF.

The V and J genes are TRBV20-1 and TRBJ1-5; D is uncertain. Trimming removed 1 base from V and 8 bases from J, with 15 bases in between. The CDR3 spans 14 residues. CDR1 and CDR2 from the germline V gene are DFQATT and SNEGSKA (reference sequence). The chain's CDR3 is CSARVGEPKEPQHF. The CDR3 DNA reads as TGCAGTGCTAGAGTCGGCGAGCCTAAGGAGCCCCAGCATTTT.

The sample holds one count of this clonotype. The chain carries TRBV7-9 and TRBJ2-5; the D is unclear. V was trimmed by 6 bases and J by 5 bases, leaving 10 bases between them. CDR1 is SEHNR, CDR2 FQNEAQ, per germline (reference sequence). This CDR3 comprises 12 residues. CDR3 bases: TGTGCCAGCAGGGTCGGTGCCGAGACCCAGTACTTC. Residues: CASRVGAETQYF. The full variable domain, in which reference TRBV7-9 and TRBJ2-5 provide the parts outside the CDR3, is DTGVSQNPRHKITKRGQNVTFRCDPISEHNRLYWYRQTLGQGPEFLTYFQNEAQLEKSRLLSDRFSAERPKGSFSTLEIQRTEQGDSAMYLCASRVGAETQYFGPGTRLLVL.

This clonotype showed up many times. The rearrangement uses TRBV5-1 and TRBJ2-2; maybe TRBD1 (6 bases). V gave up 4 bases and J gave up 4 bases, with 11 bases separating them. Germline V gives CDR1 SGHRS, CDR2 YFSETQ. This CDR3 comprises 14 residues. This CDR3 is CASSISGVTGELFF. The DNA of the CDR3 is TGCGCCAGCAGCATATCAGGGGTCACCGGGGAGCTGTTTTTT.

At least ten counts were recorded for this clonotype. V and J are TRBV24-1 and TRBJ2-7; no definite D call. Trimming left V 3 bases short and J 2 bases short, with 16 bases between. The germline V gene has CDR1 KGHDR and CDR2 SFDVKD. This CDR3 is built from 16 residues. The CDR3: CATSDPDGPRTYEQYF. DNA of the CDR3: TGTGCCACCAGTGATCCAGATGGTCCAAGGACCTACGAGCAGTACTTC.

The sample holds many counts of this clonotype. The CDR3 bases are TGTGCCAGCAGGGGGGGGAGGACAGGCATGGAGGTGAGGCCCCAGCATTTT. It specifies CASRGGRTGMEVRPQHF. This chain uses TRBV2 with TRBJ1-5; 7 bases line up with TRBD1. The CDR3 is made up of 17 amino acids. Per germline, CDR1 SNHLY and CDR2 FYNNEI. Trimming removed 6 bases from V and 9 bases from J; junction bases left unmatched: 20.

The chain employs TRBV15 and TRBJ1-4; 7 bases are a match to TRBD1. CDR1 and CDR2 from the germline V gene are LNHNV and YYDKDF (reference sequence). V shed 5 bases, J shed 5 bases, and the junction held 5 bases outside the gene matches. CDR3 length: 14 residues. The CDR3 reads CATSWTGGNEKLFF. The CDR3, as DNA: TGTGCCACCAGCTGGACAGGCGGAAATGAAAAACTGTTTTTT.

Details on this clonotype: The junction differs from germline at one of its ends, possibly a read error. The CDR3 sequence is CASSVQSLGQPQHF. CDR3 in DNA: TGCGCCAGTAGTGTTCAGTCGCTAGGTCAGCCCCAGCATTTT. This chain uses TRBV19 with TRBJ1-5; D call uncertain. CDR3 length: 14 residues. Looked up from germline, CDR1 is LNHDA and CDR2 is SQIVND (reference sequence).

On this clonotype: An end of the junction differs from the germline gene, which may be a read error. The chain combines TRBV7-7 with TRBJ1-2; TRBD1 matches 10 bases. The CDR3 length is 18 residues. CDR1 and CDR2 (germline): SSHAT, FNYEAQ (reference sequence). As DNA, the CDR3 is TGTGCTAGCAGCCCCAATAGGCGACAGGGGGCATGGGACTATGGCTACACCTTC. It is translated as CASSPNRRQGAWDYGYTF.

The chain combines TRBV15 with TRBJ2-3; D uncertain. Germline CDR1 and CDR2: LNHNV and YYDKDF (reference sequence). The CDR3 spans 20 residues. V was trimmed by 0 bases and J by 1 base, leaving 23 bases between them. DNA for the CDR3: TGTGCCACCAGCAGAGATGGGTGGCTGGCAGACCCCCAGGGCACAGATACGCAGTATTTT. Its protein is CATSRDGWLADPQGTDTQYF. Full variable domain (rest looked up from reference TRBV15 and TRBJ2-3): DAMVIQNPRYQVTQFGKPVTLSCSQTLNHNVMYWYQQKSSQAPKLLFHYYDKDFNNEADTPDNFQSRRPNTSFCFLDIRSPGLGDTAMYLCATSRDGWLADPQGTDTQYFGPGTRLTVL.

This clonotype was seen a few times. This rearrangement joins TRBV6-4 to TRBJ2-7; D is ambiguous. The V gene's germline CDR1 is MRHNA and CDR2 SNTAGT. V was pared by 5 bases and J by 3 bases, with 8 bases between. The CDR3 runs 12 residues. CDR3 in DNA: TGTGCCAGCAGTCCAGCGCACTACGAGCAGTACTTC. This encodes CASSPAHYEQYF.

The table lists this clonotype with a few counts. The chain is built from TRBV18 and TRBJ1-6; D is possibly TRBD1 (5 bases). Trimming cost V 3 bases and J 15 bases, with 18 bases left between them. Germline V gene data show CDR1 as KGHSH and CDR2 as LQKENI. The CDR3 is 14 residues long. CDR3 coding DNA: TGTGCCAGCTCACCCAGCGGGGGAATGAGAATCCTCCACTTT. Protein sequence: CASSPSGGMRILHF.

In the case of this clonotype: At one end, the junction sequence differs from germline, possibly due to a read error. The chain uses TRBV5-1 and TRBJ2-7, with D perhaps matching TRBD1 (8 bases). Germline values: CDR1 SGHRS, CDR2 YFSETQ. The CDR3 has 15 amino acids. Here the CDR3 reads CASSFGGTGFYEQYF. The CDR3 region has the DNA TGTGCCAGCAGCTTCGGGGGGACAGGTTTCTACGAGCAGTACTTC.

The CDR3 here is CSVRIGGSSNQPQHF. The CDR3 region has the DNA TGCAGCGTTAGAATTGGGGGTAGCAGCAATCAGCCCCAGCATTTT. The genes are TRBV29-1 and TRBJ1-5; possibly TRBD1 for D (5 bases). The CDR3 totals 15 residues. V gave up 5 bases and J gave up 1 base, with 15 bases separating them. Germline V gene data show CDR1 as SQVTM and CDR2 as ANQGSEA.

This clonotype was seen at least ten times. The chain has TRBV19 and TRBJ1-1; D is unclear. Trimming shortened V by 5 bases and J by 3 bases, and 4 bases separated the two germline ends. This CDR3 spans 11 amino acids. The germline CDR1 and CDR2 sequences are LNHDA and SQIVND (reference sequence). The CDR3 nucleotides read TGTGCCAGTAGTCAGGACACTGAAGCTTTCTTT. Protein: CASSQDTEAFF.

This clonotype was recorded at least ten times. In DNA, the CDR3 is TGTGCCAGCAGCCCCCCTAGGGGGAACACCGGGGAGCTGTTTTTT. It encodes CASSPPRGNTGELFF. The V call is TRBV3-1, the J call TRBJ2-2, with D perhaps TRBD1 (5 bases). V was shortened by 4 bases and J by 1 base, with 10 bases between the two germline ends. The CDR3 is 15 amino acids. Germline V lookup: CDR1 LGHDT, CDR2 YNNKEL (reference sequence).

Worth noting for this clonotype: A much larger clone differs from this one at a single base, so this may be a read error. V is TRBV5-1 and J is TRBJ1-2; TRBD1 is a possible D gene (6 bases). Germline CDR1 SGHRS, CDR2 YFSETQ. V was pared by 3 bases and J by 0 bases, with 12 bases between. This CDR3 is built from 15 residues. The CDR3 nucleotides are TGCGCCAGCAGCTCGGACAGCCCCACTAACTATGGCTACACCTTC. It encodes CASSSDSPTNYGYTF.

Concerning this clonotype itself: A much larger clone is a single base away; this may be a read error. The CDR3 does not close with the conserved phenylalanine or tryptophan, likely indicating a read error. The chain is built from TRBV12-3 or TRBV12-4 and TRBJ1-5; D not resolved. Trimming cost V 2 bases and J 4 bases, with 6 bases left between them. The CDR3 loop spans 13 amino acids. CDR3 DNA: TGTGCCAGCAGTTTAATGGGGAATCAGCCCCAGCATTCT. Protein sequence: CASSLMGNQPQHS.

The chain links TRBV7-9 to TRBJ2-2; D may be TRBD2 (7 bases). Germline assignment: CDR1 SEHNR and CDR2 FQNEAQ (reference sequence). Trimming removed 2 bases from V and 6 bases from J, with 13 bases in between. This CDR3 has 15 residues. CDR3 coding DNA: TGTGCCAGCAGCTTACGGGGGGCAGACTCCGGGGAGCTGTTTTTT. Protein: CASSLRGADSGELFF. The variable domain in full, completed from reference TRBV7-9 and TRBJ2-2, reads DTGVSQNPRHKITKRGQNVTFRCDPISEHNRLYWYRQTLGQGPEFLTYFQNEAQLEKSRLLSDRFSAERPKGSFSTLEIQRTEQGDSAMYLCASSLRGADSGELFFGEGSRLTVL.

This clonotype was seen a handful of times. V is TRBV6-2 or TRBV6-3 and J is TRBJ2-3; 8 positions match TRBD1. V dropped 4 bases and J dropped 6; count of bases not matched to a gene: 3. The germline CDR1 and CDR2 sequences are MNHEY and SVGEGT. This CDR3 contains 13 residues. The CDR3 sequence: CASSSGQGDTQYF. CDR3 nucleotides: TGTGCCAGCAGTTCAGGACAGGGCGATACGCAGTATTTT.

This chain links TRBV20-1 with TRBJ1-2; 10 bases are shared with TRBD1. This CDR3 comprises 14 residues. Germline values: CDR1 DFQATT, CDR2 SNEGSKA (reference sequence). V was pared by 3 bases and J by 4 bases, with 5 bases of the junction left unmatched. CDR3 in amino acids: CSASGRTGGYGYTF. Here the CDR3 DNA reads TGCAGTGCTAGTGGTAGGACAGGGGGCTATGGCTACACCTTC.

The table lists this clonotype with many counts. The rearrangement joins TRBV20-1 to TRBJ1-1; D gene ambiguous. This CDR3 has 13 amino acids. CDR1 is DFQATT and CDR2 is SNEGSKA in the germline V gene (reference sequence). DNA of the CDR3: TGCAGCCTTGACCTCCGAAGGAGAACTGAAGCTTTCTTT. This sequence encodes CSLDLRRRTEAFF.

This clonotype has ten or more counts. The chain joins TRBV7-2 to TRBJ2-4; TRBD2 aligns across 11 bases. CDR3 length: 15 residues. V trimming: 5 bases; J trimming: 7 bases; junction bases outside the gene matches: 7. Germline CDR1 is SGHTA and CDR2 is FQGNSA. The CDR3 bases are TGTGCCAGCAGCCCACAGACTAGCGGGGCCAACATTCAGTACTTC. Translated: CASSPQTSGANIQYF. The whole variable domain, remainder taken from reference TRBV7-2 and TRBJ2-4, is GAGVSQSPSNKVTEKGKDVELRCDPISGHTALYWYRQSLGQGLEFLIYFQGNSAPDKSGLPSDRFSAERTGGSVSTLTIQRTQQEDSAVYLCASSPQTSGANIQYFGAGTRLSVL.

Regarding this clonotype: The junction and the germline gene differ at one end; a read error may be behind it. The rearrangement links TRBV6-1 to TRBJ2-7, with 7 bases fitting TRBD2. CDR3 size: 14 residues. CDR1 and CDR2 from the germline V gene are MNHNS and SASEGT. The CDR3: CASGEGEGPYEQYF. The CDR3, as DNA: TGTGCCAGCGGTGAAGGGGAGGGTCCCTACGAGCAGTACTTC.

The V and J genes are TRBV19 and TRBJ2-3, with 8 bases lining up with TRBD2. The CDR3 extends over 13 amino acids. The ends lost 9 bases at V and 0 bases at J; junction bases unmatched: 2. CDR1 and CDR2 (germline): LNHDA, SQIVND (reference sequence). The CDR3 nucleotides are TGTGCCAGCCGCGGGGGGAGCACAGATACGCAGTATTTT. Its protein product is CASRGGSTDTQYF.